One and the same sample provided the 13 T cell receptor beta chains below, sequenced in a study of cytomegalovirus exposure and HLA in healthy donors. Repertoires were generated with immunoSEQ multiplex PCR, while TCRdb's copy carries only in-frame clones and drops some. The table lists 150,000 to 200,000 clones, just under 90% of them singletons. The sequenced material came from PBMCs. Receptors originate from a woman between 18 and 30 years old in good health and CMV-seropositive.

This chain joins TRBV21-1 and TRBJ1-1; the listed D gene, TRBD1, was not tested against the DNA. TRBV21-1 is deemed a pseudogene. This CDR3 has 15 residues. In nucleotides, the CDR3 is TGTGCCAGCAGCACCCGGACAACCAGGCACACTGAAGCTTTCTTT. It codes for CASSTRTTRHTEAFF.

The CDR3 reads CASSAGTNNEQFF. DNA of the CDR3: TGCGCCAGCAGTGCCGGGACTAACAATGAGCAGTTCTTC. The chain recombines TRBV10-1 with TRBJ2-1; 7 bases are a match to TRBD2. Germline loops: CDR1 WNHNN, CDR2 SYGVQD (reference sequence). This CDR3 contains 13 residues. The V and J ends lost 4 bases and 5 bases, in that order; junction bases with no gene match: 2.

This clone showed up just once. This chain connects TRBV9 to TRBJ2-3, with 11 bases that match TRBD2. Losses at the gene ends were 3 bases for V and 1 base for J; bases not matched to a gene: 4. The germline gives CDR1 SGDLS, CDR2 YYNGEE. The CDR3 has 16 residues. CDR3 coding DNA: TGTGCCAGCAGCGCACTAGCGGGAGTGGGCACAGATACGCAGTATTTT. It encodes CASSALAGVGTDTQYF. Full variable domain (rest looked up from reference TRBV9 and TRBJ2-3): DSGVTQTPKHLITATGQRVTLRCSPRSGDLSVYWYQQSLDQGLQFLIQYYNGEERAKGNILERFSAQQFPDLHSELNLSSLELGDSALYFCASSALAGVGTDTQYFGPGTRLTVL.

The V gene is TRBV27, the J gene TRBJ2-2, with TRBD1 matching 7 bases. The V gene end was trimmed by 3 bases and the J gene end by 6 bases; junction bases not matched to a gene: 4. Germline CDR1 is MNHEY and CDR2 is SMNVEV (reference sequence). The CDR3 consists of 14 residues. The CDR3 sequence is CASSLTGLSGELFF. CDR3 coding DNA: TGTGCCAGCAGTTTGACAGGGTTGTCCGGGGAGCTGTTTTTT.

The rearrangement joins TRBV5-1 to TRBJ2-1, with 7 bases aligning to TRBD1. The germline V gene has CDR1 SGHRS and CDR2 YFSETQ. CDR3 length: 16 residues. Trimming took 1 base from V and 0 from J; bases not matched to a gene: 4. The CDR3 sequence is CASSLWGTVSYNEQFF. The CDR3, as DNA: TGCGCCAGCAGCTTGTGGGGGACAGTCTCCTACAATGAGCAGTTCTTC.

CDR3 sequence reads: CATSLAGSEQFF. The CDR3, as DNA: TGTGCCACGTCACTAGCGGGAAGTGAGCAGTTCTTC. The J gene is TRBJ2-1, the V gene TRBV19; the match to TRBD2 covers 10 bases. The CDR3 sequence is 12 residues long. Germline assignment: CDR1 LNHDA and CDR2 SQIVND (reference sequence). V was pared by 10 bases and J by 9 bases, with 6 bases of the junction left unmatched.

The chain carries TRBV21-1 and TRBJ2-7; the table's D gene call, TRBD2, was not cross checked with the DNA. TRBV21-1 constitutes a pseudogene. This CDR3 is built from 16 residues. The CDR3 region is CASTHASRTSSNEQYF. In DNA, the CDR3 is TGTGCCAGCACCCACGCTTCTAGGACTAGCTCGAACGAGCAGTACTTC.

This sequence joins TRBV27 and TRBJ2-5, with a tentative D call TRBD1 (6 bases). The CDR3 has 14 residues. The V gene's germline CDR1 is MNHEY and CDR2 SMNVEV (reference sequence). Trimming took off 5 bases at V and 4 bases at J, with 14 bases between the two ends. The CDR3 region has the DNA TGTGCCAGCAGTCAACGGACAGTCCGAGAGACCCAGTACTTC. This translates into CASSQRTVRETQYF.

The chain joins TRBV28 to TRBJ1-4; 7 positions match TRBD1. Trimming cost V 4 bases and J 3 bases; bases outside gene matches: 2. Germline CDR1 and CDR2: MDHEN and SYDVKM. The CDR3 runs 14 residues. CDR3 in DNA: TGTGCCAGCAGTTCCCAGGGGGCTAATGAAAAACTGTTTTTT. Residues: CASSSQGANEKLFF.

The rearrangement joins TRBV7-3 to TRBJ2-1; a possible D gene is TRBD2 (6 bases). V dropped 1 base and J dropped 0 bases, with 10 bases sitting between them. The CDR3 spans 16 residues. Germline V gives CDR1 SGHTA, CDR2 FQGTGA. The CDR3 nucleotides read TGTGCCAGCAGCTTAATGGGAGCGGGCTCCTACAATGAGCAGTTCTTC. This codes for CASSLMGAGSYNEQFF.

This rearrangement joins TRBV15 to TRBJ1-2, with TRBD1 identical over 9 bases. Trimming removed 8 bases from V and 4 bases from J; junction bases left unmatched: 5. The CDR3 contains 13 residues. Per germline, CDR1 LNHNV and CDR2 YYDKDF (reference sequence). CDR3 in amino acids: CATGTGTTYGYTF. CDR3 nucleotide sequence: TGTGCCACCGGGACAGGGACAACCTATGGCTACACCTTC.

J is TRBJ1-1 and V is TRBV29-1; D ambiguous. This CDR3 region has 14 residues. V was pared by 0 bases and J by 4 bases, with 12 bases between. In germline, CDR1 is SQVTM, CDR2 ANQGSEA. CDR3 sequence reads: CSVEDASLGTEAFF. The CDR3 bases are TGCAGCGTTGAAGATGCGAGTCTTGGCACTGAAGCTTTCTTT.

The V and J genes are TRBV13 and TRBJ2-7; D is unresolved. CDR1 is PRHDT and CDR2 is FYEKMQ in the germline V gene (reference sequence). The CDR3 has 14 residues. Trimming left V 2 bases short and J 2 bases short, with 10 bases between. Written as DNA, the CDR3 is TGTGCCAGCAGCTTAAAACTGGTACCCTACGAGCAGTACTTC. It codes for CASSLKLVPYEQYF.